These 20 T cell receptor beta chains were all obtained from the same sample, sequenced in a study of prognosis after radiotherapy for stage I lung cancer. Genomic DNA was subjected to two-round multiplex PCR for amplification of TCR beta CDR3. The first PCR round targeted every TRBV and TRBJ gene with specific primers. One entry per CDR3 protein, called by TCRdb with MiXCR from the multiplex PCR reads. The sample lists about 31,000 distinct CDR3 sequences, roughly 40% seen once, with less than 20% in the top ten. The source material was PBMCs, sampled before or after stereotactic body radiation therapy (not recorded which). These receptors originate from a donor aged 50 or older with non-small cell lung cancer.

This clonotype was observed a few times. The chain links TRBV12-3 or TRBV12-4 to TRBJ1-1, with D hard to call. There are 12 residues in the CDR3. Between the trimmed V and J ends, which lost 3 bases and 11 bases, there was a span of 13 bases. CDR3 in DNA: TGTGCCAGCAGTTTTCTATGGACCATGGCTTTCTTT. This sequence encodes CASSFLWTMAFF.

A remark on this clonotype: A far larger clone is one base from this, pointing to a likely read error. J is TRBJ1-2 and V is TRBV6-4, with no clear D. The CDR3 sequence is 14 residues long. The V end was cut by 5 bases, the J end by 4 bases, with 14 bases between. Germline-derived CDR1 and CDR2 are MRHNA and SNTAGT. CDR3 in DNA: TGTGCCAGCAGTATCGACACCTCGGGCTATGGCTACACCTTC. Amino acid sequence: CASSIDTSGYGYTF.

This clonotype was seen a few times. At one of its ends the junction is not consistent with the germline gene, which may arise from a read error. V is TRBV28 and J is TRBJ1-5; D unclear. The germline gives CDR1 MDHEN, CDR2 SYDVKM. The CDR3 is 14 amino acids. In DNA form, the CDR3 reads TGTGCCATCAGTCTAGTGGGGAGCAATCAGCCCCAGCATTTT. The encoded protein is CAISLVGSNQPQHF.

In regard to this clonotype: At one boundary the junction diverges from the germline segment, which might be a read error. The rearrangement uses TRBV5-1 and TRBJ1-1; D is uncertain. This CDR3 comprises 13 residues. Germline lookup yields CDR1 SGHRS and CDR2 YFSETQ. The CDR3 loop is CANSFTDFAEAFF. Here the CDR3 DNA reads TGCGCCAACAGCTTCACAGATTTCGCTGAAGCTTTCTTT.

The J gene is TRBJ2-2, the V gene TRBV6-1; D is uncertain. Germline lookup yields CDR1 MNHNS and CDR2 SASEGT. The CDR3 is made up of 16 amino acids. V was clipped by 6 bases and J by 0 bases, with 14 bases between them. The CDR3 here is CASRPRQRPNTGELFF. In DNA form, the CDR3 reads TGTGCCAGCAGACCTAGGCAACGACCGAACACCGGGGAGCTGTTTTTT.

This clonotype has a single count. The V and J genes are TRBV20-1 and TRBJ2-1; perhaps TRBD2 as D (6 bases). The CDR3 contains 14 residues. Germline CDR1 reads DFQATT; CDR2 reads SNEGSKA (reference sequence). V was clipped by 6 bases and J by 4 bases, with 16 bases between them. The CDR3 DNA follows: TGCAGTGCAGAAACTAGCAGGATATACAATGAGCAGTTCTTC. Amino acid sequence: CSAETSRIYNEQFF.

This clonotype showed up many times. The J gene is TRBJ1-1, the V gene TRBV5-1; D is possibly TRBD1 (5 bases). The CDR3 spans 14 residues. Germline V lookup: CDR1 SGHRS, CDR2 YFSETQ. V lost 3 bases and J 2 bases, leaving 11 bases between the germline ends. CDR3 sequence reads: CASSSGQRNTEAFF. The CDR3, as DNA: TGCGCCAGCAGCTCAGGGCAGAGAAACACTGAAGCTTTCTTT.

Within the sample, this clonotype is medium-sized. The V gene is TRBV6-1, the J gene TRBJ2-7; 11 bases are shared with TRBD1. CDR3 length: 14 residues. Germline trimming cut 6 bases from V and 0 bases from J; bases unmatched to any gene: 1. Germline V gene sequence: CDR1 MNHNS, CDR2 SASEGT. CDR3 amino acids: CASRGQGASYEQYF. In DNA, the CDR3 is TGTGCCAGCAGAGGACAGGGGGCCTCCTACGAGCAGTACTTC.

The V gene is TRBV5-1, the J gene TRBJ1-3, with 9 bases matching TRBD1. CDR3 length: 15 amino acids. The V segment lost 0 bases and the J segment 5 bases; nucleotides outside the gene matches: 3. Germline V gene sequence: CDR1 SGHRS, CDR2 YFSETQ. DNA for the CDR3: TGCGCCAGCAGCTTGGGACAGGGGGAACGAAACACCATATATTTT. Residues: CASSLGQGERNTIYF.

This clonotype was seen once. One end of the junction fails to match germline, which may point to a read error. The rearrangement joins TRBV5-1 to TRBJ2-7; D gene uncertain. Germline V gene data show CDR1 as SGHRS and CDR2 as YFSETQ. This CDR3 comprises 11 residues. As DNA, the CDR3 is TGCGCCAGCATCTTGGTCCACGAGCAGTACTTT. Protein: CASILVHEQYF.

This clonotype was recorded many times. This chain joins TRBV7-2 and TRBJ2-1; possible D gene TRBD2, 6 bases. The ends were cut back, 1 base at V and 3 bases at J, with 7 bases in the middle. Germline loops: CDR1 SGHTA, CDR2 FQGNSA. The CDR3 sequence is 14 residues long. The chain's CDR3 is CASSLGDFYNEQFF. In DNA form, the CDR3 reads TGTGCCAGCAGCTTAGGGGACTTCTACAATGAGCAGTTCTTC.

The genes are TRBV5-4 and TRBJ2-7; D might be TRBD1 or TRBD2, each matching 5 bases. This CDR3 has 14 residues. Germline lookup yields CDR1 SGHNT and CDR2 YYREEE (reference sequence). Trimming removed 2 bases from V and 4 bases from J, with 13 bases in between. CDR3 bases: TGTGCCAGCAGCTTTCCGGGACGGGGATACGAGCAGTACTTC. This gives the protein CASSFPGRGYEQYF. Filled out from reference TRBV5-4 and TRBJ2-7, the complete variable domain reads ETGVTQSPTHLIKTRGQQVTLRCSSQSGHNTVSWYQQALGQGPQFIFQYYREEENGRGNFPPRFSGLQFPNYSSELNVNALELDDSALYLCASSFPGRGYEQYFGPGTRLTVT.

This clonotype was counted at least ten times. The chain joins TRBV3-1 to TRBJ2-3; 12 bases map to TRBD2. Trimming at V came to 0 bases and at J to 5 bases, leaving 3 bases not matched to a gene. There are 16 residues in the CDR3. Germline lookup yields CDR1 LGHDT and CDR2 YNNKEL (reference sequence). CDR3 in amino acids: CASSQELAGGGDTQYF. DNA for the CDR3: TGTGCCAGCAGCCAAGAACTAGCGGGAGGAGGAGATACGCAGTATTTT.

The table lists this clonotype with many counts. The rearrangement joins TRBV2 to TRBJ1-4, with D uncertain. The V gene lost 7 bases and the J gene lost 7 bases, with 13 bases spanning the gap. The CDR3 contains 13 residues. CDR1 and CDR2 (germline): SNHLY, FYNNEI. CDR3 sequence: CASKLGSAEKLFF. The CDR3 DNA follows: TGTGCCAGCAAGTTGGGGTCGGCTGAAAAACTGTTTTTT.

This clonotype was seen only a few times. V and J are TRBV28 and TRBJ1-6, with 7 bases aligning to TRBD1. J lost 8 bases, V lost 7 bases, and 2 bases had no gene match. The germline gives CDR1 MDHEN, CDR2 SYDVKM. The CDR3 consists of 12 residues. The CDR3 DNA reads as TGTGCCAGCACCACAGGGGATTCACCCCTCCACTTT. It encodes CASTTGDSPLHF.

Turning to this clonotype: Just one base apart from a much larger clone, this may be a read error. The V and J genes are TRBV30 and TRBJ2-1; 7 nucleotides match TRBD1. This CDR3 spans 13 amino acids. Per germline, CDR1 GTSNPN and CDR2 SVGIG (reference sequence). CDR3 in amino acids: CAWDRVTYDEQFF. The CDR3 region has the DNA TGTGCCTGGGACAGGGTGACCTACGATGAGCAGTTCTTC.

This chain connects TRBV19 to TRBJ1-2; D is unresolved. Germline V gene sequence: CDR1 LNHDA, CDR2 SQIVND (reference sequence). This CDR3 is built from 13 residues. Trimming removed 2 bases at V and 1 base at J, with 5 bases between. The CDR3 loop reads CASSISGNYGYTF. The CDR3 DNA reads as TGTGCCAGTAGTATAAGCGGTAACTATGGCTACACCTTC. Supplemented by reference TRBV19 and TRBJ1-2, the full variable domain reads DGGITQSPKYLFRKEGQNVTLSCEQNLNHDAMYWYRQDPGQGLRLIYYSQIVNDFQKGDIAEGYSVSREKKESFPLTVTSAQKNPTAFYLCASSISGNYGYTFGSGTRLTVV.

This chain joins TRBV12-5 and TRBJ1-5, with 7 bases aligning to TRBD1. Trimming cost V 7 bases and J 4 bases; bases outside gene matches: 7. Germline-derived CDR1 and CDR2 are LGHNT and FRNRAP. CDR3 length: 14 residues. The CDR3 is CASVPGQSNQPQHF. The CDR3 region has the DNA TGTGCTAGTGTTCCGGGACAGTCAAATCAGCCCCAGCATTTT.

The CDR3 loop is CASGLAQKQYF. The CDR3 DNA is TGTGCTAGTGGTTTGGCACAGAAGCAGTACTTC. The gene calls are TRBV12-5 and TRBJ2-7; D gene unclear. Germline CDR1 is LGHNT and CDR2 is FRNRAP. Between the trimmed V and J ends, which lost 1 base and 8 bases, there was a span of 6 bases. The CDR3 extends over 11 amino acids.

This clonotype was seen at least ten times. The V call is TRBV10-3, the J call TRBJ2-7, with TRBD1 matching 7 bases. Trimming removed 0 bases from V and 5 bases from J; junction bases left unmatched: 7. Looked up from germline, CDR1 is ENHRY and CDR2 is SYGVKD. The CDR3 runs 15 residues. The CDR3 nucleotides are TGTGCCATCAGTGAGTCCCCGAGGGGGCGGGACGAGCAGTACTTC. This gives the protein CAISESPRGRDEQYF.